This TCR beta chain was obtained from a study of tumor and adjacent non-tumor tissue in lung cancer (dated by TCRdb to the late 2010s). As for the study more broadly: The cohort included some 11 adenocarcinoma, 2 squamous cell carcinoma and 1 small cell lung cancer patients. The approximately 15 patients were aged about 30 to 80 years, included about ten men and 5 women, and had TNM stage I to III disease. Sequencing generated a total of 130,000,000 or so productive TCRbeta reads, averaging around 4 million reads per sample. The study compared bulk TCRbeta repertoires between lung tumor tissue and matched distant non-tumor lung tissue from more than twelve lung cancer patients. TCRbeta CDR3 sequencing was performed on roughly 32 paired specimens, with one tumor sample and one normal lung sample collected per patient. Here is what the overall study found, with its caveats: The top 100 clones made up a significantly larger cumulative share of the repertoire in normal lung than in tumor tissue. Neither the sequencing platform nor unique molecular identifiers are mentioned in the methods. Only around 14 patients were in the cohort, and the authors stated that larger samples and more detailed clinical data are needed. Peripheral blood was not sequenced, so blood TCRbeta repertoires in these lung cancer patients were not examined. TCR diversity was significantly higher in younger patients, and greater tumor TCR diversity was associated with shorter overall survival and shorter disease-free survival. Tumor tissue showed significantly greater TCR diversity (inverse Simpson) than normal lung tissue (roughly 430 vs 170, P = 0.0075, Mann-Whitney U test).

This clonotype was picked up a small number of times. This clone's antigen is unknown. There are no base qualities to consult, and no much larger clone falls within one base. Taken from the germline V gene, the CDR1 and CDR2 loops are SGHVS and FQNEAQ. From the cysteine up to the phenylalanine, the CDR3 has a length of 17 residues. Here the CDR3 DNA is all that survives: 51 bases in frame from base 1. Trimming removed 1 base from V and 4 bases from J; the gene matches leave 10 bases unexplained. RNA was extracted from bulk unsorted tissue and checked for quality with a NanoDrop ND-1000 and an Agilent 2100. All donors had newly diagnosed lung cancer, had not received prior chemotherapy, and were admitted for thoracic surgery in China between August and November 2014. Patients with previous radiotherapy or chemotherapy, or with another concurrent cancer, were excluded from the study. Surgical tissue pieces of 1-2 cm3 were preserved in RNAlater solution and were kept at -80 degrees C until use.

Libraries were built with multiplex PCR. The sequencer listed for this sample is Illumina HiSeq 2500. TCRbeta libraries were built by three rounds of nested PCR using primers (Table S4), following protocols modified from ARM-PCR. Before sequencing, PCR products of 200-500 bp were cut from the gel and purified using the QIAquick gel extraction kit. The paper's data handling went like this. Trimmomatic was used to clean the reads, FLASH was used to merge the reads into complete CDR3 sequences, and MiTCR was used to assign the reads to V(D)J germline segments. Clonal diversity was computed as the inverse Simpson's index with VDJtools. Productive reads were defined as in-frame sequences without a premature stop codon. Through fastp at Q25 and MiXCR, TCRdb rebuilt clones from the public reads, retaining in-frame beta chains. Entries are consolidated by CDR3 protein sequence, retaining the most common genes and DNA. These V and J calls derive from TCRdb rather than the authors' analysis. The sample table lists 200,000 to 250,000 distinct CDR3 sequences, less than 80% of them with a count of one. The ten largest clonotypes hold about 25% of the sample.

The material sequenced was lung tumor tissue. This chain joins TRBV7-8 to TRBJ2-3; 8 of the junction bases match TRBD2. This clonotype was obtained from a man aged 55 to 70 with non-small cell lung cancer. The nucleotide sequence reads as follows: TGTGCCAGCAGCTTAGTAGGCGGACTAGCTTCCCCAGATACGCAGTATTTT. Its coded protein is CASSLVGGLASPDTQYF.